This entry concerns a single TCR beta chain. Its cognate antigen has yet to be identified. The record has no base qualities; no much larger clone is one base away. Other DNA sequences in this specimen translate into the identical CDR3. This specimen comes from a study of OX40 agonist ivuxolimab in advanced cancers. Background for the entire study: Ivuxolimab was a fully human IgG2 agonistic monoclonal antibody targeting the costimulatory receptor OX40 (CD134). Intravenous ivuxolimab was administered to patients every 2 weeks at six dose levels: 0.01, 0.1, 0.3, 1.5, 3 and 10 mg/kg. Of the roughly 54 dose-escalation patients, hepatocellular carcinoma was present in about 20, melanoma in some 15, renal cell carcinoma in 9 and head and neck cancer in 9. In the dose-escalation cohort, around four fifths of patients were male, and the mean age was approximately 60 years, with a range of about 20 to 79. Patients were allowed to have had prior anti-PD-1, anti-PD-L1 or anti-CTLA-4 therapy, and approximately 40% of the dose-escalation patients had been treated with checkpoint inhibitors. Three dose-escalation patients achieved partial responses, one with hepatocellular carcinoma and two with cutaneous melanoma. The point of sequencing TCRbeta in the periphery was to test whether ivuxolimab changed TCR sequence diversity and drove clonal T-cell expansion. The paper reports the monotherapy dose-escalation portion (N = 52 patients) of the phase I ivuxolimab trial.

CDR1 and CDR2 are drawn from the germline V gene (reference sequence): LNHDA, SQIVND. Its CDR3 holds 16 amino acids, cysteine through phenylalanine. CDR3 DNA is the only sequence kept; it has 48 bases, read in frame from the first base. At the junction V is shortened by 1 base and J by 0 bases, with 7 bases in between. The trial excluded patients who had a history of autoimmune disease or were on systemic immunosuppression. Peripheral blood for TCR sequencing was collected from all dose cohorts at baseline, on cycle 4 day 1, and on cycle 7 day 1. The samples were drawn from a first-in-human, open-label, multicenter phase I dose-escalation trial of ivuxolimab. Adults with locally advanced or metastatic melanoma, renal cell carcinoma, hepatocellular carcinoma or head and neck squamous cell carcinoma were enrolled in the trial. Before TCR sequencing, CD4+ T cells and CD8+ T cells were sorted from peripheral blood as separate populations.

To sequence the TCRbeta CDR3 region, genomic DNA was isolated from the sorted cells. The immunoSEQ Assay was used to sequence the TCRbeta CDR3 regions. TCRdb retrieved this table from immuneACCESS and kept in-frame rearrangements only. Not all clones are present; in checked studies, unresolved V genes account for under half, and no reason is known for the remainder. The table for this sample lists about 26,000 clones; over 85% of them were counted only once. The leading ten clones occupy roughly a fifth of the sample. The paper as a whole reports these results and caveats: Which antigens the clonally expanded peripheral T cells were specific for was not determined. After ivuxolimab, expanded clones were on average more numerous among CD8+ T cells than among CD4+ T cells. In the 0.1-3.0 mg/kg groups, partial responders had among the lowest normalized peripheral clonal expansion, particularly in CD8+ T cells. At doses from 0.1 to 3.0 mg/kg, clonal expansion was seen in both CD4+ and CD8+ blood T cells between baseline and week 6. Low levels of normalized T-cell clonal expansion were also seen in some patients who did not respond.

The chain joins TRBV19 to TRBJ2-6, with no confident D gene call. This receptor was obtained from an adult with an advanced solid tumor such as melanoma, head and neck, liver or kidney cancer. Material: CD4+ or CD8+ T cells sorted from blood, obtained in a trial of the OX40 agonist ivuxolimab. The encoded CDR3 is CASSIGGSSGANVLTF. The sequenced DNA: TGTGCCAGTAGTATAGGCGGCAGCTCTGGGGCCAACGTCCTGACTTTC.